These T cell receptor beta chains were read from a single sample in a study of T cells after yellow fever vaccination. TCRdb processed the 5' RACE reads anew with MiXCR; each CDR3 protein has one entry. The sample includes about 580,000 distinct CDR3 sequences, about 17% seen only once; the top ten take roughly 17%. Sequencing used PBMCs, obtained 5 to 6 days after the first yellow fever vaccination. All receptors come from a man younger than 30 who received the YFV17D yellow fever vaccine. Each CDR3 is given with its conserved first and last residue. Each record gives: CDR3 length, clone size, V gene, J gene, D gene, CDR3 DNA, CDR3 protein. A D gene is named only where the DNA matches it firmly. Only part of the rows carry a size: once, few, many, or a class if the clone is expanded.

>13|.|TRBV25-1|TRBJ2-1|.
TGTGCCGCCGATGGTAAATCCTACAATGAGCAGTTCTTC
CAADGKSYNEQFF
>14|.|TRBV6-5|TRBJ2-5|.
TGTGCCAGCAGTTACTCGACAGGTTGGGAGACCCAGTACTTC
CASSYSTGWETQYF
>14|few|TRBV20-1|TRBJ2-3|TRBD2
TGCAGTGGCACTAGCGGGGCTAGCACAGATACGCAGTATTTT
CSGTSGASTDTQYF
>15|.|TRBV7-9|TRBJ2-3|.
TGTGCCAGCAGCTTCGGAGCGGAGTACACAGATACGCAGTATTTT
CASSFGAEYTDTQYF
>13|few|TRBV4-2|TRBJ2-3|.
TGTGCCAGCAGCCCCCAAAGTACAGATACGCAGTATTTT
CASSPQSTDTQYF
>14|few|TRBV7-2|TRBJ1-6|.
TGTGCCAACGCTCTGGGCTCCTATAATTCACCCCTCCACTTT
CANALGSYNSPLHF
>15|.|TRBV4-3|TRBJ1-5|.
TGCGCCAGCAGCCAAGAAGGAAAGAGGGGGCAGCCCCAGCATTTT
CASSQEGKRGQPQHF
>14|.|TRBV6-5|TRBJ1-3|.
TGTGCCAGCAGATTAGGCCAGACTGGAAACACCATATATTTT
CASRLGQTGNTIYF
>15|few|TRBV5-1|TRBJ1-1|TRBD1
TGCGCCAGCAGCTTCCTTGGGACAGGGGGTTCTGAAGCTTTCTTT
CASSFLGTGGSEAFF
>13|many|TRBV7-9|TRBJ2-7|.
TGTGCCAGCAGCTTATTCCTGGGTTACGAGCAGTACTTC
CASSLFLGYEQYF
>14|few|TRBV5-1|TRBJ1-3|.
TGCGCCACCGGACCCGGGGACCCTGGAAACACCATATATTTT
CATGPGDPGNTIYF
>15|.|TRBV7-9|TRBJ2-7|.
TGTGCCAGCAGCCCGGGACCGTTACCCTCCTACGAGCAGTACTTC
CASSPGPLPSYEQYF
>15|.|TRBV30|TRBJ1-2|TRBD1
TGTGCCTGGATTGACGACACAGGGGATAACTATGGCTACACCTTC
CAWIDDTGDNYGYTF
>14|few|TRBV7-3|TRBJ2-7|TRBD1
TGTGCCAGCAGCGGACAGGGCAGGCTCTACGAGCAGTACTTC
CASSGQGRLYEQYF
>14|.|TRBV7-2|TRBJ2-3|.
TGTGCCAGCAGCTTAGCAGGTACCCGCGATACGCAGTATTTT
CASSLAGTRDTQYF
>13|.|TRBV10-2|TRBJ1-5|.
TGCGCCAGCAGTACCCTCGTGGAGTCTCCTCAGCATTTT
CASSTLVESPQHF
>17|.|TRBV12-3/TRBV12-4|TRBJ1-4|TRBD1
TGTGCCAGCAGTTCACCGGGACAGGGGCTCACTAATGAAAAACTGTTTTTT
CASSSPGQGLTNEKLFF
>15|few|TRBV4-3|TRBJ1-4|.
TGCGCCAGCAGCCAAGGAAACAGGGCAGGGGAAAAACTGTTTTTT
CASSQGNRAGEKLFF
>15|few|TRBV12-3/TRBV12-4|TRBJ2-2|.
TGTGCCAGCAGTCTGGGGGGAATGAACACCGGGGAGCTGTTTTTT
CASSLGGMNTGELFF
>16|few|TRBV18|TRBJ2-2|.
TGTGCCAGCTCACCCACTGGGGTGAAGAGGACCGGGGAGCTGTTTTTT
CASSPTGVKRTGELFF
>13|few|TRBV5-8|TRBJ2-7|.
TGTGCCAGCGCTAAAGGGAACATCTACGAGCAGTACTTC
CASAKGNIYEQYF
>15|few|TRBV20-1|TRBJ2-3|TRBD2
TGCAGTCCTCCACGGCTAGCGGGTTACACAGATACGCAGTATTTT
CSPPRLAGYTDTQYF
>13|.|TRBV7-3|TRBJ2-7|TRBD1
TGTGCCAGCAGTCGTGACAGGGGGCTCGAGCAGTACTTC
CASSRDRGLEQYF